This T cell receptor beta chain was profiled in a study of chemoradiotherapy in HPV16-positive cancers. Study-wide context: Candidate HPV-specific T-cell clones and common TCR motifs came from functional assays in two HPV16-positive patients. Study-level points and caveats: Better recurrence-free survival went with HPV-responsive T-cell expansion in HPV16-positive patients. The functional HPV-specific definition rests on just a couple of HPV16-positive patients.

To note about this clone: Its target is not known.

TCRdb's table, derived via immunoSEQ multiplex PCR, lists solely in-frame clones and lacks some. The table includes approximately 11,000 clones, 60% to 80% detected once. The sequence was obtained from a human donor with HPV-associated anogenital cancer. Sampling was conducted from a patient who underwent chemoradiotherapy.

As DNA, the CDR3 is TGTGCCAGCAGCCGCAGGGGGACGGGAGGGGCCAACGTCCTGACTTTC. As protein: CASSRRGTGGANVLTF. This chain joins TRBV7-2 and TRBJ2-6; 7 bases align to TRBD1. CDR1 is SGHTA, CDR2 FQGNSA, per germline. The CDR3 totals 16 residues. V lost 5 bases and J lost 4; bases outside the gene matches: 8.